The text below deals with one TCR beta chain. Repertoires were generated with immunoSEQ multiplex PCR, while TCRdb's copy carries only in-frame clones and drops some. The table has 200,000 to 250,000 clones, approximately 78% seen once; the top ten hold approximately 7.6%. The record originates from a study of blood T cell repertoires in COVID-19. This CDR3 region has 14 residues. Trimming left V 4 bases short and J 4 bases short, with 11 bases between. Per the germline V gene, CDR1 is WNHNN and CDR2 is SYGVQD (reference sequence). The source is a woman aged 80 or older with COVID-19, enrolled during active disease. The chain links TRBV10-1 to TRBJ1-5; the D gene is possibly TRBD1 (5 bases). Input material: peripheral blood. Here the CDR3 reads CASSAGGGNQPQHF. As DNA, the CDR3 is TGCGCCAGCAGTGCGGGGGGAGGAAATCAGCCCCAGCATTTT.